This TCR beta chain was found in a study of blood T cell repertoires in COVID-19 (dated by TCRdb to 2019 to 2021). Study-wide context: Samples from collaborators originated in the United States, Italy and Spain and spanned both the acute and convalescent phases of COVID-19. Nearly every sample came with metadata listing a de-identified subject ID, COVID-19 status, age in years and sex. The dataset comprised deeply sampled blood TCRbeta repertoires from subjects exposed to, actively infected with, or recovered from COVID-19. A freely available public database, intended as a resource for researchers studying the immune response to SARS-CoV-2, is where the repertoires were released. Where available, HLA class I and class II types were obtained from metadata supplied by the sample provider rather than from assay-based typing. The material from the prospective study consisted of cDNA or gDNA derived from T cells, B-cell-depleted T cells, or PBMCs. Samples came from the ongoing ImmuneRACE study (first 160 participants) plus 1,254 subjects from 6 global collaborators.

Summary of the overall study and its limitations: How much clinical and demographic metadata was included differed by source and by participant, and the metadata was provided uncurated.

TCRbeta CDR3 regions were amplified from genomic DNA by means of the immunoSEQ Assay, a bias-controlled multiplex PCR. The authors processed their data as follows. Nucleated cell counts per sample were estimated from amplification of reference gene primers within the assay. Sequence reads were collapsed and filtered to measure the absolute abundance of every unique TCRbeta CDR3 rearrangement. For each sample, productive Simpson clonality was calculated as the square root of Simpson's diversity index over productive rearrangements. Sourced from immuneACCESS, this table was stored by TCRdb with only in-frame sequences that have V and J called. A share of the clones is absent; for the studies checked, an unresolved V gene accounts for under half, and the remainder has no known explanation. That table is the source of V, J and clone size, and D and trimming were worked out from the DNA. This sample has about 11,000 clones in its table, and 80% to 90% of those were observed once. The biggest ten clones account for 31% of the sample.

Measured from the cysteine to the phenylalanine, the CDR3 is 17 residues long. Solely the CDR3 DNA is kept, with 51 bases framed from the first base. A remark on this clone: It lacks a known antigen. Nothing much larger sits one base from this clone, and base qualities are not available.

Collaborating institutions collected whole blood in K2EDTA tubes following their own protocols. For TCRbeta analysis, collaborator samples were shipped as frozen whole blood, as isolated PBMCs, or as DNA extracted from either sample type. The sequence was obtained from a man aged 45-60 years with active COVID-19. Sequenced material: peripheral blood. Recombination linked TRBV21-1 to TRBJ2-5; the table gives TRBD1 as D, unverified against the DNA. TRBV21-1 constitutes a pseudogene. The DNA reads TGTGCCAGCAGCAAAGTGGCCCCGGGACAGGGAAAGGAGACCCAGTACTTC. Its translation is CASSKVAPGQGKETQYF.